This T cell receptor (beta chain) emerged from a study of T cells in Graves' hyperthyroidism and ophthalmopathy. General observations from the study: Within blood appeared most thyroid clonotypes that had expanded above 0.001.

There are many counts of this clonotype. Its antigen remains unknown. Over 18 months, lack of ophthalmopathy progression marked Graves' hyperthyroidism as stable. Criteria for exclusion of patients were uncontrolled infection, other autoimmune disease, pregnancy or lactation. The V end was cut by 8 bases, the J end by 4 bases, with 15 bases between. Germline V lookup: CDR1 SNHLY, CDR2 FYNNEI. The CDR3 length is 14 residues. Amplification of TCR beta CDR3 regions was performed using RNA transcripts as template. The TCR CDR3 first-round RT-PCR relied on the HTBI primer set. One entry per CDR3 protein, called by TCRdb with MiXCR from the multiplex PCR reads. The table has some 700,000 distinct CDR3 sequences, around 16% seen once; the top ten hold roughly 16%.

The genes are TRBV2 and TRBJ1-3; D uncertain. The sequenced sample was blood. The receptor's source is a man aged 50 or older with Graves' hyperthyroidism. DNA of the CDR3: TGTGCCAGCGATCAGGAAAAGTTCGGAAACACCATATATTTT. Amino acids: CASDQEKFGNTIYF.